This passage covers 23 T cell receptor beta chains from one sample sequenced in a study of T cell repertoires in cytomegalovirus infection. Their recognized antigens are unknown. TCRdb called the reads again in MiXCR, with one record for every CDR3 protein. This sample has some 350,000 distinct CDR3 sequences, with nearly 35% found just once. Sample: cultured PBMCs, taken from culture after CMV antigen stimulation. All receptors derive from a human donor in good health (CMV status not recorded). Some clones in this sample may be carry-over from other donors' samples.

The rearrangement links TRBV10-3 to TRBJ2-1; 9 nucleotides align to TRBD1. CDR3 length: 18 residues. The V segment lost 8 bases and the J segment 0 bases; nucleotides outside the gene matches: 14. Germline loops: CDR1 ENHRY, CDR2 SYGVKD. CDR3 residues: CAIERQVGQGSSYNEQFF. CDR3 sequence (DNA): TGTGCCATCGAACGGCAAGTGGGACAGGGAAGCTCCTACAATGAGCAGTTCTTC.

Only a few counts were recorded for this clonotype. The V gene is TRBV24-1, the J gene TRBJ2-1; D might be TRBD2 (6 bases). CDR3 length: 18 amino acids. V was shortened by 4 bases and J by 0 bases, with 18 bases between the two germline ends. Looked up from germline, CDR1 is KGHDR and CDR2 is SFDVKD. CDR3 nucleotide sequence: TGTGCCACCAGTGACCCCGCGACTAGGCTAAGCTCCTACAATGAGCAGTTCTTC. It specifies CATSDPATRLSSYNEQFF.

The J gene is TRBJ2-1, the V gene TRBV7-8; 9 positions match TRBD2. The V gene's germline CDR1 is SGHVS and CDR2 FQNEAQ. This CDR3 is built from 18 residues. Losses at the gene ends were 6 bases for V and 8 bases for J; bases not matched to a gene: 20. Here the CDR3 reads CASRPTVGQREAFDEQFF. The CDR3 coding sequence is TGTGCCAGCAGACCCACCGTGGGGCAGCGGGAGGCGTTCGATGAGCAGTTCTTC.

This clonotype was detected only a few times. The V call is TRBV19, the J call TRBJ1-2; D is unclear. The CDR3 spans 14 residues. Trimming shortened V by 0 bases and J by 1 base, and 6 bases separated the two germline ends. The germline V gene has CDR1 LNHDA and CDR2 SQIVND (reference sequence). CDR3 amino acids: CASSIDLINYGYTF. The CDR3, as DNA: TGTGCCAGTAGTATAGATTTAATTAACTATGGCTACACCTTC.

Only a few counts were recorded for this clonotype. CDR3: CASRRLAGARGIGQFF. CDR3 DNA: TGTGCCAGCAGGCGACTAGCGGGGGCTCGGGGTATTGGGCAGTTCTTC. The chain links TRBV7-9 to TRBJ2-1; 12 bases agree with TRBD2. This CDR3 region has 16 residues. Germline V gene data show CDR1 as SEHNR and CDR2 as FQNEAQ (reference sequence). V lost 6 bases, J lost 12 bases, and 15 bases stayed unmatched.

This clonotype has only a few counts. This chain links TRBV12-3 or TRBV12-4 with TRBJ1-1, with D tentatively TRBD1 (5 bases). The V end lost 8 bases, the J end lost 4 bases, and 14 bases lay between the germline ends. This CDR3 is built from 13 residues. The CDR3, as DNA: TGTGCCAGCCATGGAGGGGCGCGCACTGAAGCTTTCTTT. Protein sequence: CASHGGARTEAFF.

The chain carries TRBV7-9 and TRBJ2-5, with TRBD2 matching 7 bases. Germline CDR1 SEHNR, CDR2 FQNEAQ (reference sequence). J was trimmed by 5 bases and V by 2 bases; bases with no gene match: 8. CDR3 size: 15 residues. The CDR3 nucleotides read TGTGCCAGCAGCTTAACTAGCGCCGCACGGGAGACCCAGTACTTC. It yields the protein CASSLTSAARETQYF.

This chain joins TRBV19 and TRBJ2-1; 9 bases are a match to TRBD2. Germline CDR1 is LNHDA and CDR2 is SQIVND (reference sequence). CDR3 length: 18 amino acids. Trimming cost V 3 bases and J 0 bases; bases outside gene matches: 9. This CDR3 reads CASSILGLAGFSYNEQFF. CDR3 nucleotides: TGTGCCAGTAGTATTTTGGGCCTAGCGGGATTCTCCTACAATGAGCAGTTCTTC.

This clonotype was observed a handful of times. The chain has TRBV28 and TRBJ2-5; tentatively, D is TRBD2 (5 bases). The germline V gene encodes CDR1 MDHEN and CDR2 SYDVKM. V lost 3 bases to trimming and J lost 3 bases, with 8 bases between them. The CDR3 is 13 amino acids. For the CDR3, the DNA is TGTGCCAGCAGTTTGATCGGGGAAGAGACCCAGTACTTC. It yields the protein CASSLIGEETQYF.

This chain connects TRBV12-3 or TRBV12-4 to TRBJ2-2, with 8 nucleotides matching TRBD1. Unmatched junction bases numbered 4, after V lost 6 bases and J lost 1 base. The CDR3 has 15 residues. CDR3 residues: CASSLQGGNTGELFF. The CDR3 nucleotides are TGTGCCAGCAGCTTACAGGGGGGGAACACCGGGGAGCTGTTTTTT.

This clonotype showed up just a few times. The chain uses TRBV19 and TRBJ2-5; 8 nucleotides line up with TRBD1. CDR1 is LNHDA and CDR2 is SQIVND in the germline V gene (reference sequence). The V and J ends lost 3 bases and 1 base, in that order; junction bases with no gene match: 1. The CDR3 is 14 amino acids. CDR3: CASSIQGAQETQYF. The CDR3 region has the DNA TGTGCCAGTAGTATTCAGGGGGCCCAAGAGACCCAGTACTTC.

This sequence joins TRBV6-1 and TRBJ2-7, with 8 bases that match TRBD1. This CDR3 comprises 15 residues. After removal of 4 bases from V and 0 bases from J, the junction contained 5 bases not matched to a gene. CDR1 and CDR2 from the germline V gene are MNHNS and SASEGT. As DNA, the CDR3 is TGTGCCAGCAGTGCGTCCGGGACAGGCTCCTACGAGCAGTACGTC. Amino acid sequence: CASSASGTGSYEQYV.

V and J are TRBV7-2 and TRBJ1-5, with a possible D match to TRBD1 (5 bases). Trimming removed 1 base from V and 6 bases from J, with 13 bases in between. Per the germline V gene, CDR1 is SGHTA and CDR2 is FQGNSA. This CDR3 contains 15 residues. Here the CDR3 DNA reads TGTGCCAGCAGCTTAGTAGGGAGGGGTATTCAGCCCCAGCATTTT. It specifies CASSLVGRGIQPQHF.

There are a few counts of this clonotype. This chain links TRBV7-6 with TRBJ1-6; D is undetermined. CDR1 and CDR2 from the germline V gene are SGHVS and FNYEAQ. The V gene lost 1 base and the J gene lost 10 bases, with 8 bases spanning the gap. The CDR3 consists of 13 residues. The CDR3 nucleotides are TGTGCCAGCAGCTTAGACTATGGGTCACCCCTCCACTTT. Translating it yields CASSLDYGSPLHF.

This clonotype was seen only a few times. The chain is built from TRBV4-1 and TRBJ2-1; TRBD1 aligns across 7 bases. CDR3 size: 16 residues. J was trimmed by 0 bases and V by 3 bases; bases with no gene match: 5. Looked up from germline, CDR1 is MGHRA and CDR2 is YSYEKL. The CDR3 sequence is CASSHQTGSSYNEQFF. In nucleotides, the CDR3 is TGCGCCAGCAGCCATCAGACAGGGAGCTCCTACAATGAGCAGTTCTTC.

This clonotype was observed a few times. V and J are TRBV20-1 and TRBJ1-1; no definite D call. The CDR3 is 14 amino acids. The germline gives CDR1 DFQATT, CDR2 SNEGSKA (reference sequence). Trimming removed 2 bases at V and 0 bases at J, with 10 bases between. This CDR3 is CSARMTGVNTEAFF. CDR3 in DNA: TGCAGTGCTAGAATGACCGGGGTGAACACTGAAGCTTTCTTT.

This clonotype appeared a few times. The rearrangement links TRBV7-4 to TRBJ2-3; TRBD2 matches at 12 bases. The CDR3 runs 16 residues. The ends lost 7 bases at V and 4 bases at J; junction bases unmatched: 9. Looked up from germline, CDR1 is SGHVT and CDR2 is SQSDAQ. The CDR3 is CASTKLTSGSADTQYF. The CDR3 nucleotides read TGTGCCAGCACCAAGTTGACTAGCGGGAGTGCAGATACGCAGTATTTT.

V usage is TRBV7-4 and J usage is TRBJ2-7; D uncertain. The CDR3 contains 12 residues. V dropped 3 bases and J dropped 3 bases, with 6 bases sitting between them. Germline CDR1 reads SGHVT; CDR2 reads SQSDAQ. The CDR3 region has the DNA TGTGCCAGCAGCTTCCAGGACTACGAGCAGTACTTC. This sequence encodes CASSFQDYEQYF.

This chain links TRBV9 with TRBJ2-3, with TRBD2 matching 8 bases. This CDR3 is built from 18 residues. V was pared by 0 bases and J by 2 bases, with 11 bases of the junction left unmatched. Germline V CDR1 and CDR2: SGDLS, YYNGEE. The CDR3 is CASSVVPGLGGPTDTQYF. For the CDR3, the DNA is TGTGCCAGCAGCGTAGTTCCGGGACTAGGAGGGCCCACAGATACGCAGTATTTT.

This chain uses TRBV7-4 with TRBJ1-1, with D possibly matching TRBD1 (5 bases). Germline V gives CDR1 SGHVT, CDR2 SQSDAQ. Trimming shortened V by 4 bases and J by 3 bases, and 15 bases separated the two germline ends. This CDR3 comprises 15 residues. The CDR3 bases are TGTGCCAGCAGCTCCCCGCGGGGGAAAGACACTGAAGCTTTCTTT. Protein sequence: CASSSPRGKDTEAFF.

The chain couples TRBV7-4 to TRBJ2-1, with TRBD2 matching over 8 bases. The germline V gene encodes CDR1 SGHVT and CDR2 SQSDAQ. After removal of 1 base from V and 10 bases from J, the junction contained 6 bases not matched to a gene. This CDR3 region has 14 residues. The DNA of the CDR3 is TGTGCCAGCAGCTTAGTCGGTCCGGGGGGGGAGCAGTTCTTC. It translates to CASSLVGPGGEQFF.

The CDR3 protein is CASSSTSGTTWEKLFF. The CDR3 bases are TGTGCCAGCAGCTCCACCTCCGGGACTACGTGGGAAAAACTGTTTTTT. J is TRBJ1-4 and V is TRBV5-6, with TRBD1 as a possible D gene (5 bases). The CDR3 is 16 residues long. V was shortened by 3 bases and J by 8 bases, with 20 bases between the two germline ends. Germline V gene sequence: CDR1 SGHDT, CDR2 YYEEEE.

This chain uses TRBV19 with TRBJ2-1; D is ambiguous. Trimming shortened V by 3 bases and J by 8 bases, and 11 bases separated the two germline ends. CDR3 length: 13 amino acids. In germline, CDR1 is LNHDA, CDR2 SQIVND (reference sequence). CDR3 loop: CASSITSGDEQFF. CDR3 DNA: TGTGCCAGTAGTATCACCTCAGGAGATGAGCAGTTCTTC.